These T cell receptor beta chains were read from a single sample in a study of cytomegalovirus exposure and HLA in healthy donors. The assay was immunoSEQ multiplex PCR, and TCRdb's table has in-frame clones only and misses some. Of more than 90,000 clones in the sample, 78% were seen once. The specimen was PBMCs. Every receptor here comes from a woman between 40 and 55 years old in good health and CMV-seropositive. Both conserved end residues are part of each CDR3. The order of the fields is D gene, V gene, clone size, J gene, CDR3 protein, CDR3 DNA. The D gene is left open where the match is weak. Size is omitted from some rows. Given values are once, few, many or a class for expanded clones.

d_call: TRBD1
v_call: TRBV19
clone_size: NA
j_call: TRBJ1-1
cdr3_aa: CASNRQGASTEAFF
cdr3_nt: TGTGCCAGTAACAGACAGGGGGCGAGTACTGAAGCTTTCTTT

d_call: NA
v_call: TRBV5-1
clone_size: NA
j_call: TRBJ2-7
cdr3_aa: CASSLPTGEGEQYF
cdr3_nt: TGCGCCAGCAGCTTGCCTACGGGAGAGGGCGAGCAGTACTTC

d_call: NA
v_call: TRBV25-1
clone_size: many
j_call: TRBJ2-1
cdr3_aa: CASSEYMDGGEQFF
cdr3_nt: TGTGCCAGCAGTGAATATATGGACGGGGGTGAGCAGTTCTTC

d_call: TRBD2
v_call: TRBV5-3
clone_size: many
j_call: TRBJ2-1
cdr3_aa: CAIVGSGRAVPYNEQFF
cdr3_nt: TGTGCCATCGTCGGTAGCGGGAGGGCCGTGCCCTACAATGAGCAGTTCTTC

d_call: TRBD1
v_call: TRBV28
clone_size: NA
j_call: TRBJ1-4
cdr3_aa: CASSLGPGQGLGNEKLFF
cdr3_nt: TGTGCCAGCAGCCTAGGTCCGGGACAGGGATTAGGGAATGAAAAACTGTTTTTT

d_call: TRBD2
v_call: TRBV5-4
clone_size: NA
j_call: TRBJ2-7
cdr3_aa: CASSPIAGKTIYEQYF
cdr3_nt: TGTGCCAGCAGCCCTATAGCGGGGAAAACGATCTACGAGCAGTACTTC

d_call: NA
v_call: TRBV2
clone_size: NA
j_call: TRBJ1-2
cdr3_aa: CASRAGQIYGYTF
cdr3_nt: TGTGCCAGCAGAGCAGGGCAAATCTATGGCTACACCTTC

d_call: TRBD2
v_call: TRBV25-1
clone_size: NA
j_call: TRBJ2-2
cdr3_aa: CASSDNRLAGGNTGELFF
cdr3_nt: TGTGCCAGCAGTGATAACCGACTAGCGGGAGGCAACACCGGGGAGCTGTTTTTT

d_call: NA
v_call: TRBV2
clone_size: few
j_call: TRBJ2-7
cdr3_aa: CASSHDRSYEQYF
cdr3_nt: TGTGCCAGCAGTCACGACAGGTCATACGAGCAGTACTTC

d_call: NA
v_call: TRBV13
clone_size: NA
j_call: TRBJ2-1
cdr3_aa: CASSSVRGVAYNEQFF
cdr3_nt: TGTGCCAGCAGCTCCGTTAGAGGCGTAGCCTACAATGAGCAGTTCTTC

d_call: TRBD1
v_call: TRBV5-4
clone_size: NA
j_call: TRBJ1-2
cdr3_aa: CASSRGGTGEYYGYTF
cdr3_nt: TGTGCCAGCAGCCGGGGAGGGACAGGGGAATATTATGGCTACACCTTC

d_call: TRBD1
v_call: TRBV5-1
clone_size: NA
j_call: TRBJ2-7
cdr3_aa: CASSSRDRLIYEQYF
cdr3_nt: TGCGCCAGCAGCTCCCGGGACAGACTTATCTACGAGCAGTACTTC

d_call: NA
v_call: TRBV7-9
clone_size: NA
j_call: TRBJ2-7
cdr3_aa: CASSGTTPGQAYEQYF
cdr3_nt: TGTGCCAGCAGCGGGACGACACCGGGACAAGCCTACGAGCAGTACTTC

d_call: TRBD2
v_call: TRBV15
clone_size: NA
j_call: TRBJ2-1
cdr3_aa: CATSRDPSGRLGNEQFF
cdr3_nt: TGTGCCACCAGCAGAGATCCTAGCGGGAGACTGGGGAATGAGCAGTTCTTC

d_call: TRBD1
v_call: TRBV6-5
clone_size: NA
j_call: TRBJ2-5
cdr3_aa: CASSYSSRGETQYF
cdr3_nt: TGTGCCAGCAGTTACTCGAGCAGGGGGGAGACCCAGTACTTC

d_call: TRBD2
v_call: TRBV19
clone_size: NA
j_call: TRBJ2-2
cdr3_aa: CASSSSPGLAGDTGELFF
cdr3_nt: TGTGCCAGTAGTTCCTCTCCGGGACTAGCGGGAGACACCGGGGAGCTGTTTTTT

d_call: TRBD1
v_call: TRBV6-6
clone_size: NA
j_call: TRBJ2-7
cdr3_aa: CASSYSNRGNYEQYF
cdr3_nt: TGTGCCAGCAGTTACTCGAACAGGGGAAACTACGAGCAGTACTTC

d_call: TRBD2
v_call: TRBV27
clone_size: NA
j_call: TRBJ2-1
cdr3_aa: CASHRLLAGGGNEQFF
cdr3_nt: TGTGCCAGCCATCGACTACTAGCGGGAGGGGGGAATGAGCAGTTCTTC

d_call: NA
v_call: TRBV29-1
clone_size: NA
j_call: TRBJ1-4
cdr3_aa: CSVVDRWNEKLFF
cdr3_nt: TGCAGCGTTGTAGACAGGTGGAATGAAAAACTGTTTTTT

d_call: NA
v_call: TRBV6-6
clone_size: NA
j_call: TRBJ2-7
cdr3_aa: CASSYREQYEQYF
cdr3_nt: TGTGCCAGCAGTTACCGAGAGCAATACGAGCAGTACTTC

d_call: TRBD1
v_call: TRBV28
clone_size: NA
j_call: TRBJ2-7
cdr3_aa: CASSLGTGWGYEQYF
cdr3_nt: TGTGCCAGCAGTTTAGGGACAGGGTGGGGTTACGAGCAGTACTTC

d_call: NA
v_call: TRBV2
clone_size: NA
j_call: TRBJ1-1
cdr3_aa: CASSVGAHTEAFF
cdr3_nt: TGTGCCAGCAGTGTTGGGGCCCACACTGAAGCTTTCTTT

d_call: NA
v_call: TRBV6-1
clone_size: NA
j_call: TRBJ2-7
cdr3_aa: CASRARDTGWEQYF
cdr3_nt: TGTGCCAGCAGAGCCCGGGACACCGGCTGGGAGCAGTACTTC

d_call: NA
v_call: TRBV5-1
clone_size: NA
j_call: TRBJ2-1
cdr3_aa: CASSFDGTYNEQFF
cdr3_nt: TGCGCCAGCAGCTTCGACGGGACCTACAATGAGCAGTTCTTC

d_call: NA
v_call: TRBV6-1
clone_size: few
j_call: TRBJ2-3
cdr3_aa: CASSLQGSTDTQYF
cdr3_nt: TGTGCCAGCAGCTTACAGGGTTCGACAGATACGCAGTATTTT

d_call: NA
v_call: TRBV5-4
clone_size: NA
j_call: TRBJ2-3
cdr3_aa: CASSLAGGKSTDTQYF
cdr3_nt: TGTGCCAGCAGCTTGGCCGGGGGAAAGAGCACAGATACGCAGTATTTT

d_call: TRBD1
v_call: TRBV9
clone_size: few
j_call: TRBJ1-1
cdr3_aa: CASSVQDRFPTEAFF
cdr3_nt: TGTGCCAGCAGCGTACAGGACAGGTTTCCCACTGAAGCTTTCTTT

d_call: NA
v_call: TRBV4-2
clone_size: NA
j_call: TRBJ1-1
cdr3_aa: CASSQEKVSPRPFF
cdr3_nt: TGTGCCAGCAGCCAAGAAAAGGTGAGTCCGCGGCCTTTCTTT

d_call: TRBD2
v_call: TRBV9
clone_size: NA
j_call: TRBJ2-1
cdr3_aa: CASSESGNRYNEQFF
cdr3_nt: TGTGCCAGCAGCGAGAGCGGGAATAGGTACAATGAGCAGTTCTTC

d_call: NA
v_call: TRBV14
clone_size: NA
j_call: TRBJ1-3
cdr3_aa: CASSQEIPGAGNTIYF
cdr3_nt: TGTGCCAGCAGCCAAGAAATTCCAGGGGCTGGAAACACCATATATTTT

d_call: NA
v_call: TRBV28
clone_size: NA
j_call: TRBJ1-5
cdr3_aa: CANGPGGQRNQPQHF
cdr3_nt: TGTGCCAACGGACCCGGGGGTCAGCGAAATCAGCCCCAGCATTTT

d_call: TRBD1
v_call: TRBV28
clone_size: NA
j_call: TRBJ2-3
cdr3_aa: CASSYPGGKDTQYF
cdr3_nt: TGTGCCAGCAGTTATCCAGGGGGCAAAGATACGCAGTATTTT

d_call: NA
v_call: TRBV6-5
clone_size: NA
j_call: TRBJ2-1
cdr3_aa: CASSYSTPIYNEQFF
cdr3_nt: TGTGCCAGCAGTTACTCCACACCCATTTACAATGAGCAGTTCTTC

d_call: NA
v_call: TRBV11-2
clone_size: NA
j_call: TRBJ2-1
cdr3_aa: CASRHRGGAGFF
cdr3_nt: TGTGCCAGCAGACACCGAGGAGGCGCGGGGTTCTTC

d_call: TRBD2
v_call: TRBV19
clone_size: once
j_call: TRBJ2-1
cdr3_aa: CASRVGAGGWYEQFF
cdr3_nt: TGTGCCAGTAGGGTCGGAGCGGGAGGTTGGTATGAGCAGTTCTTC

d_call: TRBD2
v_call: TRBV12-5
clone_size: NA
j_call: TRBJ2-7
cdr3_aa: CASGPGLVHYEQYF
cdr3_nt: TGTGCTAGTGGTCCCGGACTAGTCCACTACGAGCAGTACTTC

d_call: TRBD2
v_call: TRBV5-1
clone_size: few
j_call: TRBJ2-1
cdr3_aa: CASSSGTSGRAINEQFF
cdr3_nt: TGCGCCAGCAGCTCTGGGACTAGCGGGAGGGCCATTAATGAGCAGTTCTTC

d_call: TRBD2
v_call: TRBV9
clone_size: NA
j_call: TRBJ2-2
cdr3_aa: CASSVDGRSPGELFF
cdr3_nt: TGTGCCAGCAGCGTGGACGGGAGGTCCCCCGGGGAGCTGTTTTTT

d_call: TRBD2
v_call: TRBV30
clone_size: NA
j_call: TRBJ2-3
cdr3_aa: CAWSPSRTSGRRDTQYF
cdr3_nt: TGTGCCTGGAGTCCGAGTCGGACTAGCGGGAGGAGAGATACGCAGTATTTT